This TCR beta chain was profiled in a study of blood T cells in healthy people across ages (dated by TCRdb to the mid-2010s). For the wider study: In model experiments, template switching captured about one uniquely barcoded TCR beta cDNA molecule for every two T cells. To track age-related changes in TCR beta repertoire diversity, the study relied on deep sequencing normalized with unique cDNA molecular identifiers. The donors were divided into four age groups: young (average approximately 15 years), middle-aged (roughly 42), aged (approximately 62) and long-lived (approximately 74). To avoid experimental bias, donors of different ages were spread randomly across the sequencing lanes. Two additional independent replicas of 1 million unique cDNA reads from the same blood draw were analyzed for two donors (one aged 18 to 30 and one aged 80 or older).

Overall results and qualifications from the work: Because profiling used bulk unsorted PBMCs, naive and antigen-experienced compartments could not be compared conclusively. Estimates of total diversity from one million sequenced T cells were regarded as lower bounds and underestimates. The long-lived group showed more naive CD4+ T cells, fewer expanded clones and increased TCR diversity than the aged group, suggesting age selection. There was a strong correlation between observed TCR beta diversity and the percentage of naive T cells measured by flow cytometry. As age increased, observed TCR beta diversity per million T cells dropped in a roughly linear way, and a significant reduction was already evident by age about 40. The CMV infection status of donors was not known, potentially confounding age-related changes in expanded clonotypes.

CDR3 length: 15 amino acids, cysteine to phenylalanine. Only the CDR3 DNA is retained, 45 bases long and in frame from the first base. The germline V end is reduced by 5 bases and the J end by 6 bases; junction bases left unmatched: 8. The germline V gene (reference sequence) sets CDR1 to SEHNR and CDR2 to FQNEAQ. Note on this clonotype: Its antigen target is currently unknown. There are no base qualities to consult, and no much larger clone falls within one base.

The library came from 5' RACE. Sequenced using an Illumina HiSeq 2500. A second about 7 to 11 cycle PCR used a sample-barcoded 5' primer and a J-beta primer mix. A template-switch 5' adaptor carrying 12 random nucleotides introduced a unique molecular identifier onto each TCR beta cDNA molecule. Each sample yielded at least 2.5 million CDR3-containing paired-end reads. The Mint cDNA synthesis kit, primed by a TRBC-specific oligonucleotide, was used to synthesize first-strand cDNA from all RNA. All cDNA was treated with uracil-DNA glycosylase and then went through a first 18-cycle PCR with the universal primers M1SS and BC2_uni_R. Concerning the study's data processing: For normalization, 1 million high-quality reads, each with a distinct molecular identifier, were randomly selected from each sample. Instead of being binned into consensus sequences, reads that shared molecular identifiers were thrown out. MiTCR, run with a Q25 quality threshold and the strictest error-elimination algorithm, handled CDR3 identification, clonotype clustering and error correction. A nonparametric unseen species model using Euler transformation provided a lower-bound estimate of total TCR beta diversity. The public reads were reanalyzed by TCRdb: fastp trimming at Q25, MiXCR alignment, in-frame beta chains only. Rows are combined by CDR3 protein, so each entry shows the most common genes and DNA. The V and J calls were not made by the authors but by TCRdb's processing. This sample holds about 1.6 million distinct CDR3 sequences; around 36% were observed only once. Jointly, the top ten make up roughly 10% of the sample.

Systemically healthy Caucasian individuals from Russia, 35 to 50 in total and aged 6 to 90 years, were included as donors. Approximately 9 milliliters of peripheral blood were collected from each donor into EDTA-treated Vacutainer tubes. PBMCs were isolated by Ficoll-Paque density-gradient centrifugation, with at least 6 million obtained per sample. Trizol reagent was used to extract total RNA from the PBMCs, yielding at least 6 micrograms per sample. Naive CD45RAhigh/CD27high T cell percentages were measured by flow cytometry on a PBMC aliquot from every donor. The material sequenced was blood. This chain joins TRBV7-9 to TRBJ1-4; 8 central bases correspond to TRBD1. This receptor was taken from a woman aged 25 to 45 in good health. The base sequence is TGTGCCAGCAGCGCCGGACAGGGAAGGGATGAAAAACTGTTTTTT. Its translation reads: CASSAGQGRDEKLFF.